These 31 T cell receptor beta chains were all obtained from the same sample, sequenced in a study of blood T cell repertoires in COVID-19 (dated by TCRdb to about 2020). The method was the immunoSEQ multiplex PCR assay. The immuneACCESS repertoire file appears here via TCRdb, limited to in-frame rearrangements. These files lack a portion of the clones; in checked studies, under half of the deficit traces to unresolved V genes, and the cause of the others is not known. The sample table lists around 150,000 clones, approximately 88% of them with a count of one. The ten largest make up roughly 2% of the sample. Sequencing used peripheral blood. These receptors were collected from a man aged 65-85 years with acute or convalescent COVID-19.

The chain is built from TRBV5-1 and TRBJ1-2; no definite D call. Trimming cost V 4 bases and J 0 bases, with 13 bases left between them. The germline V gene encodes CDR1 SGHRS and CDR2 YFSETQ. CDR3 length equals 15 residues. The CDR3 nucleotides are TGCGCCAGCAGCACGCTCTCTGGAGCTAACTATGGCTACACCTTC. Its translation is CASSTLSGANYGYTF.

The V and J genes are TRBV28 and TRBJ2-7; perhaps TRBD2 as D (5 bases). The V gene lost 7 bases and the J gene lost 6 bases, with 19 bases spanning the gap. From germline, CDR1 is MDHEN and CDR2 SYDVKM. This CDR3 contains 14 residues. For the CDR3, the DNA is TGTGCCAGCATCGGGAACATGGTGCCAGGCGAGCAGTACTTC. Amino acid sequence: CASIGNMVPGEQYF.

V is TRBV30 and J is TRBJ1-5; 10 nucleotides align to TRBD1. With 4 bases clipped from V and 16 bases from J, the junction kept 13 bases outside the gene matches. The CDR3 consists of 13 residues. The germline CDR1 and CDR2 sequences are GTSNPN and SVGIG (reference sequence). The DNA of the CDR3 is TGTGCCTGGACTAGGACAGGGGGGAGTTTTTTTCATTTT. It yields the protein CAWTRTGGSFFHF.

This chain connects TRBV28 to TRBJ2-7; D ambiguous. The length of the CDR3 is 13 residues. The V end was cut by 5 bases, the J end by 7 bases, with 15 bases between. Per germline, CDR1 MDHEN and CDR2 SYDVKM. The DNA for the CDR3 is TGTGCCAGCAGTAGTCGGTTCCCTCGGGAGCAGTACTTC. This translates into CASSSRFPREQYF. Full variable domain (missing parts from reference TRBV28 and TRBJ2-7): DVKVTQSSRYLVKRTGEKVFLECVQDMDHENMFWYRQDPGLGLRLIYFSYDVKMKEKGDIPEGYSVSREKKERFSLILESASTNQTSMYLCASSSRFPREQYFGPGTRLTVT.

The chain combines TRBV6-1 with TRBJ2-3; possible D gene TRBD1, 5 bases. Germline loops: CDR1 MNHNS, CDR2 SASEGT. CDR3 length: 16 amino acids. V lost 2 bases, J lost 4 bases, and 16 bases lay in between. The CDR3 region has the DNA TGTGCCAGCAGTGAAATATCAGGGTTGAAGTCAGATACGCAGTATTTT. Translating it yields CASSEISGLKSDTQYF.

The rearrangement uses TRBV5-6 and TRBJ2-1; TRBD2 matches 9 bases. The V gene's germline CDR1 is SGHDT and CDR2 YYEEEE. The trim removed 5 bases at V and 6 bases at J, leaving 6 bases unmatched. The CDR3 has 14 residues. CDR3 sequence: CASRRSGGLNEQFF. The CDR3 bases are TGTGCCAGCAGAAGGAGCGGGGGGCTCAATGAGCAGTTCTTC. The full variable domain, rest sourced from reference TRBV5-6 and TRBJ2-1, is DAGVTQSPTHLIKTRGQQVTLRCSPKSGHDTVSWYQQALGQGPQFIFQYYEEEERQRGNFPDRFSGHQFPNYSSELNVNALLLGDSALYLCASRRSGGLNEQFFGPGTRLTVL.

The rearrangement uses TRBV19 and TRBJ2-2; 10 positions match TRBD1. The CDR3 sequence is 16 residues long. J was trimmed by 6 bases and V by 6 bases; bases with no gene match: 10. Germline V gene sequence: CDR1 LNHDA, CDR2 SQIVND (reference sequence). DNA of the CDR3: TGTGCCAGTAGGAGATCCCGGGACAGGGGTGCCGGGGAGCTGTTTTTT. Translation gives CASRRSRDRGAGELFF.

The gene calls are TRBV7-2 and TRBJ1-5, with TRBD1 matching 8 bases. Germline assignment: CDR1 SGHTA and CDR2 FQGNSA. V gave up 4 bases and J gave up 5 bases; unmatched junction bases: 1. This CDR3 spans 13 amino acids. The CDR3 sequence is CASSSDRDQPQHF. The CDR3 bases are TGTGCCAGCAGCTCGGACAGGGATCAGCCCCAGCATTTT.

The chain carries TRBV28 and TRBJ1-2; TRBD1 agrees at 10 bases. CDR1 and CDR2 (germline): MDHEN, SYDVKM. V lost 5 bases, J lost 7 bases, and 10 bases stayed unmatched. CDR3 length: 15 residues. CDR3 DNA sequence: TGTGCCAGCAGTCCCCCTCCCGACAGGGGGCTTGGCTACACCTTC. This encodes CASSPPPDRGLGYTF.

The J gene is TRBJ2-1, the V gene TRBV7-9, with 9 bases matching TRBD1. V lost 6 bases, J lost 2 bases, and 11 bases stayed unmatched. CDR3 length equals 17 residues. Germline V lookup: CDR1 SEHNR, CDR2 FQNEAQ (reference sequence). Written as DNA, the CDR3 is TGTGCCAGCAGTAACCGGGACAGGGCATGGGCCTACAATGAGCAGTTCTTC. It codes for CASSNRDRAWAYNEQFF.

This clone has just one count. The J gene is TRBJ1-5, the V gene TRBV3-1 (or the pseudogene TRBV3-2), with D perhaps TRBD1 (5 bases). This CDR3 contains 14 residues. Germline V CDR1 and CDR2: LGHDT, YNNKEL (reference sequence). The ends were cut back, 4 bases at V and 3 bases at J, with 10 bases in the middle. The CDR3 nucleotides read TGTGCCAGCAGCCGGCCAGGGTCCAATCAGCCCCAGCATTTT. Its protein is CASSRPGSNQPQHF.

The gene calls are TRBV6-5 and TRBJ2-7; maybe TRBD1 (5 bases). V dropped 8 bases and J dropped 2 bases, with 13 bases sitting between them. Per germline, CDR1 MNHEY and CDR2 SVGAGI. This CDR3 is 13 amino acids long. CDR3 nucleotides: TGTGCCAGCTCCCCGAGCAGGGCCTACGAGCAGTACTTC. It is translated as CASSPSRAYEQYF.

This chain uses TRBV3-1 (or the pseudogene TRBV3-2) with TRBJ2-2; maybe TRBD2 (5 bases). This CDR3 is built from 16 residues. Trimming removed 4 bases at V and 5 bases at J, with 17 bases between. CDR1 is LGHDT and CDR2 is YNNKEL in the germline V gene (reference sequence). DNA of the CDR3: TGTGCCAGCAGCCCGAGGGTCGGGCGAGAAACCGGGGAGCTGTTTTTT. This sequence encodes CASSPRVGRETGELFF.

The genes are TRBV30 and TRBJ2-3; 8 bases are a match to TRBD2. The CDR3 runs to 16 residues. CDR1 is GTSNPN and CDR2 is SVGIG in the germline V gene (reference sequence). The V and J ends lost 1 base and 4 bases, in that order; junction bases with no gene match: 10. In nucleotides, the CDR3 is TGTGCCTGGAGTGCCTTTTATGACGGGGGGGCAGATACGCAGTATTTT. It encodes CAWSAFYDGGADTQYF.

The V call is TRBV7-9, the J call TRBJ1-4, with D possibly being TRBD1 (5 bases). This CDR3 region has 14 residues. CDR1 is SEHNR, CDR2 FQNEAQ, per germline (reference sequence). Trimming stripped 3 bases from V and 3 bases from J, with 8 bases between. The CDR3 loop is CASSFRAANEKLFF. Written as DNA, the CDR3 is TGTGCCAGCAGCTTCAGGGCAGCTAATGAAAAACTGTTTTTT.

V gene TRBV19 combines with J gene TRBJ1-2, with 10 bases lining up with TRBD1. Trimming removed 0 bases from V and 8 bases from J; junction bases left unmatched: 6. The CDR3 is made up of 15 amino acids. Germline loops: CDR1 LNHDA, CDR2 SQIVND (reference sequence). DNA of the CDR3: TGTGCCAGTAGTATAGAAGGGACAGGGGACGGCGGCTACACCTTC. The encoded protein is CASSIEGTGDGGYTF. Based on the CDR3 plus reference TRBV19 and TRBJ1-2, the full variable domain is DGGITQSPKYLFRKEGQNVTLSCEQNLNHDAMYWYRQDPGQGLRLIYYSQIVNDFQKGDIAEGYSVSREKKESFPLTVTSAQKNPTAFYLCASSIEGTGDGGYTFGSGTRLTVV.

V gene TRBV7-8 combines with J gene TRBJ1-2; 7 nucleotides match TRBD1. Trimming at V came to 1 base and at J to 5 bases, leaving 4 bases not matched to a gene. Germline V gene data show CDR1 as SGHVS and CDR2 as FQNEAQ. The CDR3 is 14 amino acids. This chain's CDR3 is CASSLVGTEYGYTF. For the CDR3, the DNA is TGTGCCAGCAGCTTAGTCGGGACAGAGTATGGCTACACCTTC. Combining the CDR3 with reference TRBV7-8 and TRBJ1-2 gives the whole variable domain GAGVSQSPRYKVAKRGQDVALRCDPISGHVSLFWYQQALGQGPEFLTYFQNEAQLDKSGLPSDRFFAERPEGSVSTLKIQRTQQEDSAVYLCASSLVGTEYGYTFGSGTRLTVV.

The V call is TRBV10-3, the J call TRBJ2-5; the match to TRBD2 covers 11 bases. V dropped 4 bases and J dropped 2; count of bases not matched to a gene: 0. CDR3 length: 14 amino acids. Germline-derived CDR1 and CDR2 are ENHRY and SYGVKD. CDR3 sequence reads: CAISASGGQETQYF. CDR3 DNA sequence: TGTGCCATCAGTGCTAGCGGGGGGCAAGAGACCCAGTACTTC.

The gene calls are TRBV2 and TRBJ2-7, with D possibly being TRBD2 (5 bases). V was shortened by 8 bases and J by 0 bases, with 14 bases between the two germline ends. The CDR3 has 14 amino acids. The germline gives CDR1 SNHLY, CDR2 FYNNEI. CDR3 nucleotides: TGTGCCAGCGGGGAGTACATCAGCTCCTACGAGCAGTACTTC. It translates to CASGEYISSYEQYF.

The chain uses TRBV28 and TRBJ2-1, with D hard to call. Germline CDR1 reads MDHEN; CDR2 reads SYDVKM. Trimming took 5 bases from V and 8 from J, leaving 16 bases between them. The CDR3 runs to 14 residues. CDR3 nucleotides: TGTGCCAGCAGTCCCCCCCGGGTGGTCGATGAGCAGTTCTTC. Translation: CASSPPRVVDEQFF. The whole variable domain, filled in from reference TRBV28 and TRBJ2-1, reads DVKVTQSSRYLVKRTGEKVFLECVQDMDHENMFWYRQDPGLGLRLIYFSYDVKMKEKGDIPEGYSVSREKKERFSLILESASTNQTSMYLCASSPPRVVDEQFFGPGTRLTVL.

This CDR3 is CASSIRVGGLEKLFF. The CDR3 DNA follows: TGTGCCAGTAGTATTCGGGTCGGGGGGCTAGAAAAACTGTTTTTT. The V and J genes are TRBV19 and TRBJ1-4, with D perhaps TRBD1 (6 bases). The germline V and J ends were trimmed by 3 bases and 8 bases, with 16 bases remaining between them. Per germline, CDR1 LNHDA and CDR2 SQIVND (reference sequence). This CDR3 contains 15 residues.

The chain links TRBV28 to TRBJ1-5; 8 bases match TRBD1. The germline V gene encodes CDR1 MDHEN and CDR2 SYDVKM. J lost 6 bases, V lost 7 bases, and 20 bases had no gene match. CDR3 size: 18 residues. CDR3 nucleotides: TGTGCCAGCAAAGTCTGGACAGGGCCGATGGGGGAGATTCAGCCCCAGCATTTT. Translating it yields CASKVWTGPMGEIQPQHF. Drawing the rest from reference TRBV28 and TRBJ1-5, the complete variable domain is DVKVTQSSRYLVKRTGEKVFLECVQDMDHENMFWYRQDPGLGLRLIYFSYDVKMKEKGDIPEGYSVSREKKERFSLILESASTNQTSMYLCASKVWTGPMGEIQPQHFGDGTRLSIL.

The chain carries TRBV5-1 and TRBJ2-1; 8 bases map to TRBD2. V lost 0 bases and J lost 9; bases outside the gene matches: 8. The CDR3 has 15 amino acids. CDR1 SGHRS and CDR2 YFSETQ come from the germline V gene. Here the CDR3 reads CASSLAPGGGGEQFF. Written as DNA, the CDR3 is TGCGCCAGCAGCTTGGCCCCGGGGGGGGGCGGTGAGCAGTTCTTC.

The rearrangement joins TRBV28 to TRBJ1-2; 8 bases map to TRBD1. V was pared by 7 bases and J by 3 bases, with 19 bases of the junction left unmatched. This CDR3 contains 18 residues. Per germline, CDR1 MDHEN and CDR2 SYDVKM. In nucleotides, the CDR3 is TGTGCCAGCAACCCCCGGGACAGGCTTATATTAGGGTACTATGGCTACACCTTC. Translation: CASNPRDRLILGYYGYTF.

The rearrangement joins TRBV19 to TRBJ1-1; D perhaps matches TRBD1 (5 bases). The germline V gene has CDR1 LNHDA and CDR2 SQIVND (reference sequence). This CDR3 has 14 residues. Between the trimmed V and J ends, which lost 7 bases and 5 bases, there was a span of 17 bases. The CDR3 sequence: CASTTGVTKTEAFF. The CDR3 DNA follows: TGTGCCAGTACTACGGGGGTCACAAAGACTGAAGCTTTCTTT.

Details on this clone: Other nucleotide sequences from this sample produce the same CDR3. V is TRBV27 and J is TRBJ1-6; a possible D gene is TRBD1 (6 bases). Trimming stripped 3 bases from V and 10 bases from J, with 19 bases between. The germline V gene has CDR1 MNHEY and CDR2 SMNVEV (reference sequence). The CDR3 is 16 amino acids. The CDR3 DNA follows: TGTGCCAGCAGTTTGGCGTCGGGAGGGGGGGCCTCACCCCTCCACTTT. This translates into CASSLASGGGASPLHF.

The rearrangement uses TRBV5-1 and TRBJ2-1; possibly TRBD2 for D (5 bases). With 0 bases removed from V and 1 base from J, the gap between germline ends came to 14 bases. Germline CDR1 reads SGHRS; CDR2 reads YFSETQ. The length of the CDR3 is 17 residues. The CDR3 DNA reads as TGCGCCAGCAGCTTGGTGCCAGCGGCCCTTTCCTACAATGAGCAGTTCTTC. It yields the protein CASSLVPAALSYNEQFF. The full variable domain, completed using reference TRBV5-1 and TRBJ2-1, is KAGVTQTPRYLIKTRGQQVTLSCSPISGHRSVSWYQQTPGQGLQFLFEYFSETQRNKGNFPGRFSGRQFSNSRSEMNVSTLELGDSALYLCASSLVPAALSYNEQFFGPGTRLTVL.

The genes are TRBV5-1 and TRBJ1-2, with a possible D match to TRBD1 (5 bases). The V end lost 1 base, the J end lost 2 bases, and 9 bases lay between the germline ends. The germline V gene has CDR1 SGHRS and CDR2 YFSETQ. CDR3 length: 14 amino acids. CDR3 in amino acids: CASSLSQGNYGYTF. The CDR3 nucleotides are TGCGCCAGCAGCTTGAGTCAGGGCAACTATGGCTACACCTTC.

The rearrangement joins TRBV7-6 to TRBJ1-2, with 7 bases aligning to TRBD1. The CDR3 contains 17 residues. Germline CDR1 SGHVS, CDR2 FNYEAQ. J was trimmed by 2 bases and V by 5 bases; bases with no gene match: 14. DNA of the CDR3: TGTGCCAGCAGCCGCTCTGCCGGGACAGATTTAAACTATGGCTACACCTTC. Residues: CASSRSAGTDLNYGYTF.

The V call is TRBV11-2, the J call TRBJ1-6, with D tentatively TRBD1 (5 bases). The V end lost 6 bases, the J end lost 7 bases, and 10 bases lay between the germline ends. The length of the CDR3 is 13 residues. CDR1 is SGHAT and CDR2 is FQNNGV in the germline V gene. The CDR3 coding sequence is TGTGCCAGCAGTTGGGGGAGGAATTCACCCCTCCACTTT. Protein sequence: CASSWGRNSPLHF.

The CDR3 sequence is CASSFADRPNTEAFF. The CDR3 nucleotides read TGTGCCAGCAGCTTTGCGGACAGACCTAACACTGAAGCTTTCTTT. V and J are TRBV5-6 and TRBJ1-1; possibly TRBD1 for D (6 bases). The CDR3 runs to 15 residues. Trimming pared 2 bases from V and 2 bases from J, leaving 13 bases between. Germline V gene lookup returns CDR1 SGHDT and CDR2 YYEEEE.